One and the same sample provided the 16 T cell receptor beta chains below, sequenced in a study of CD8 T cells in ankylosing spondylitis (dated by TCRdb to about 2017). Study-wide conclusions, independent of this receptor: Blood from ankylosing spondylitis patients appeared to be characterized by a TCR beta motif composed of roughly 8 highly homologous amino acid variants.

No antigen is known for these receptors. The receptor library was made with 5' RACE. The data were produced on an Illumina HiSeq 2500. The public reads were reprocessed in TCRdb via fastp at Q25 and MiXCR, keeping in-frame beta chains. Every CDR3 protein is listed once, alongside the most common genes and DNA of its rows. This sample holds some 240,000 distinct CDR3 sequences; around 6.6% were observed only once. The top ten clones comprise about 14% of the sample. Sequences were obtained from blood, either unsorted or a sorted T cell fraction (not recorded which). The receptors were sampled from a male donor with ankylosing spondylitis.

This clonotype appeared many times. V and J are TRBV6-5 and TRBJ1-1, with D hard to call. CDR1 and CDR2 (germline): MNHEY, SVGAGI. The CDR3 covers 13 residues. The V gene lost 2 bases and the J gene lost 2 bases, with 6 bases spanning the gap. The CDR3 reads CASSYSLNTEAFF. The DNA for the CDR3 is TGTGCCAGCAGTTACAGCCTTAACACTGAAGCTTTCTTT.

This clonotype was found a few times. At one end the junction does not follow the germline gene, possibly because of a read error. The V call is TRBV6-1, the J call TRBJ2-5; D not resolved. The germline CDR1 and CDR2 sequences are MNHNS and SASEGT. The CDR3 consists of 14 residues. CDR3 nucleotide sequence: TGTGCCAGCAGGGAAGACTTTGCGCGAGAGACCCAGTACTTC. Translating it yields CASREDFARETQYF.

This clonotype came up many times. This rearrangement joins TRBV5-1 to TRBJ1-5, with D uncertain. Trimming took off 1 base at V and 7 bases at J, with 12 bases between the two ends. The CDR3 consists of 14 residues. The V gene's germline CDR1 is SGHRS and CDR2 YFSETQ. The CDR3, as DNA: TGCGCCAGCAGCTTGTCGGGGATAGGGCAGCCCCAGCATTTT. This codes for CASSLSGIGQPQHF.

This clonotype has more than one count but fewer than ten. The CDR3 protein is CASSHPDREGETQYF. CDR3 coding DNA: TGCGCCAGCAGTCATCCGGACAGGGAGGGTGAGACCCAGTACTTC. The chain uses TRBV23-1 and TRBJ2-5; possible D gene TRBD1, 8 bases. TRBV23-1 is labeled an ORF, and its function is uncertain. The V and J ends lost 3 bases and 5 bases respectively, with 16 bases between them. This CDR3 comprises 15 residues.

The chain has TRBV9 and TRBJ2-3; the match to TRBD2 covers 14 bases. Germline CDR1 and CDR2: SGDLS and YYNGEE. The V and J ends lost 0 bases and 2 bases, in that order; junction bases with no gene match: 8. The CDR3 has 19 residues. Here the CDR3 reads CASSVDGLAGGQTTDTQYF. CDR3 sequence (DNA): TGTGCCAGCAGCGTAGATGGACTAGCGGGGGGACAGACCACAGATACGCAGTATTTT.

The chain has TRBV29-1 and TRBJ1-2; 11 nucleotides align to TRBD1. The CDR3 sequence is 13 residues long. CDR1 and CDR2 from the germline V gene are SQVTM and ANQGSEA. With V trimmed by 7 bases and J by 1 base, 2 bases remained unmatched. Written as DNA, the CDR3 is TGCAGCGGGGGGACAGGGGGTAACTATGGCTACACCTTC. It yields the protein CSGGTGGNYGYTF.

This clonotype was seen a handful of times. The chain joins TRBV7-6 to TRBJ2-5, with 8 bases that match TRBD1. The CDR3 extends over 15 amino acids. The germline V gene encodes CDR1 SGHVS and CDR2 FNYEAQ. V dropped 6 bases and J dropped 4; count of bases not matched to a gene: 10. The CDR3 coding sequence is TGTGCCAGCAGGCAGACAGGGGTGGTCGGAGAGACCCAGTACTTC. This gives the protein CASRQTGVVGETQYF. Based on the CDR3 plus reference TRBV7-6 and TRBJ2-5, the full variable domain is GAGVSQSPRYKVTKRGQDVALRCDPISGHVSLYWYRQALGQGPEFLTYFNYEAQQDKSGLPNDRFSAERPEGSISTLTIQRTEQRDSAMYRCASRQTGVVGETQYFGPGTRLLVL.

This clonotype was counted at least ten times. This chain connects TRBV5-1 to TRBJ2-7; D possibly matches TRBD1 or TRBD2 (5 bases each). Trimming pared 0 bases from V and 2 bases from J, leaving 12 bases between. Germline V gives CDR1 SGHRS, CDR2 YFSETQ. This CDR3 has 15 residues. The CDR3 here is CASSLDGGLAYEQYF. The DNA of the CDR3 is TGCGCCAGCAGCTTGGATGGGGGATTGGCCTACGAGCAGTACTTC.

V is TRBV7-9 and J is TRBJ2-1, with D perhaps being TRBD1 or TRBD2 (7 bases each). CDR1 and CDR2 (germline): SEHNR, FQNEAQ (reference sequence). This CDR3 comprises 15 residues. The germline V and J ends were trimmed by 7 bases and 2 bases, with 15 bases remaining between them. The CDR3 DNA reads TGTGCCAGCACCCTCGGGGGGACAGCCTACAATGAGCAGTTCTTC. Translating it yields CASTLGGTAYNEQFF.

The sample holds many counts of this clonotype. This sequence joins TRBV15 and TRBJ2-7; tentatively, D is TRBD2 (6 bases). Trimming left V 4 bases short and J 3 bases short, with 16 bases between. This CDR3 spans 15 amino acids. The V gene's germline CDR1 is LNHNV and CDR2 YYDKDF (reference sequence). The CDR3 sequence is CATSMGRREFYEQYF. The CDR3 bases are TGTGCCACCAGCATGGGACGTCGGGAGTTCTACGAGCAGTACTTC.

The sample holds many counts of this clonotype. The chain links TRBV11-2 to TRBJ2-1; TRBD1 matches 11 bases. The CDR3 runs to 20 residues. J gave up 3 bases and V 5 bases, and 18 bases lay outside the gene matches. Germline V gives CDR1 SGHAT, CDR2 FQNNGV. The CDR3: CASSPWSRLAGTGGYNEQFF. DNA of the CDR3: TGTGCCAGCAGCCCCTGGTCCAGATTAGCCGGGACAGGGGGCTACAATGAGCAGTTCTTC.

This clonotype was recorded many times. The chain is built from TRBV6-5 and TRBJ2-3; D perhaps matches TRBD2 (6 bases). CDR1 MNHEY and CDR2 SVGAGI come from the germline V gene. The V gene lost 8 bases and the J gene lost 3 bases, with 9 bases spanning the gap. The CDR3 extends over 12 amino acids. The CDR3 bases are TGTGCCAGCCAGGGAGGAACAGATACGCAGTATTTT. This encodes CASQGGTDTQYF.

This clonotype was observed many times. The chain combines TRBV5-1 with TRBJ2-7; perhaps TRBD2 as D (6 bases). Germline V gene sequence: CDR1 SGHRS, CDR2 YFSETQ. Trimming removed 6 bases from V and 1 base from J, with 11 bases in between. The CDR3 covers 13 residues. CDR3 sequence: CASMAGPSYEQYF. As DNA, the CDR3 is TGCGCCAGCATGGCGGGGCCGTCCTACGAGCAGTACTTC.

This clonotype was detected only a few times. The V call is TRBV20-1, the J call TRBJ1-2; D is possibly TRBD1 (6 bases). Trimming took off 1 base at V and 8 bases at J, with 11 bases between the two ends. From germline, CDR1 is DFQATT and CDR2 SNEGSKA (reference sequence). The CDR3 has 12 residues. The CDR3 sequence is CSARGGRGGYTF. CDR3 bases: TGCAGTGCTAGAGGGGGGCGAGGAGGCTACACCTTC.

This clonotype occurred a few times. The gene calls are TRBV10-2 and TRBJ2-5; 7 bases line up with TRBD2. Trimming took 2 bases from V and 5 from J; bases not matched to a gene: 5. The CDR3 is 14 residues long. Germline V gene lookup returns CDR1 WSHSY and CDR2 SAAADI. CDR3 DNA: TGCGCCAGCAGTGAGAAATGGGGAGGGGAGACCCAGTACTTC. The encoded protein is CASSEKWGGETQYF.

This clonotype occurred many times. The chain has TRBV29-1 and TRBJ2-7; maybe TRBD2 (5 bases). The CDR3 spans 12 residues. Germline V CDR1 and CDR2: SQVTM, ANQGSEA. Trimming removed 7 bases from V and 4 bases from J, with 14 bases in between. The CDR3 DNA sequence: TGCAGCGCCGGCGAGGGTCCTTACGAGCAGTACTTC. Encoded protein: CSAGEGPYEQYF.